One sample yielded the 22 T cell receptor beta chains listed below, sequenced in a study of OX40 agonist ivuxolimab in advanced cancers. The method was immunoSEQ multiplex PCR; TCRdb's version includes in-frame clones alone and lacks a portion of them. The data contain 28,000 or so clones, roughly 73% of them singletons. The specimen was CD4+ or CD8+ T cells sorted from blood, collected in a trial of the OX40 agonist ivuxolimab. These receptors all stem from an adult with an advanced solid tumor such as melanoma, head and neck, liver or kidney cancer.

The V call is TRBV27, the J call TRBJ2-1; 11 bases match TRBD1. The CDR3 runs to 14 residues. J was trimmed by 7 bases and V by 3 bases; bases with no gene match: 2. Germline V CDR1 and CDR2: MNHEY, SMNVEV (reference sequence). CDR3 DNA: TGTGCCAGCAGTTTCGGGACAGGGGGTAATGAGCAGTTCTTC. As protein: CASSFGTGGNEQFF.

The chain has TRBV7-1 and TRBJ2-5, with a tentative D call TRBD1 (5 bases). TRBV7-1 is marked as an open reading frame, function uncertain. This CDR3 region has 15 residues. The V and J ends lost 4 bases and 2 bases respectively, with 14 bases between them. The CDR3 DNA follows: TGTGCCAGCAGCTTATCAAGGGGTAAACAAGAGACCCAGTACTTC. This translates into CASSLSRGKQETQYF.

The chain couples TRBV27 to TRBJ2-1; no reliable D call. V dropped 7 bases and J dropped 9 bases, with 10 bases sitting between them. CDR1 is MNHEY and CDR2 is SMNVEV in the germline V gene (reference sequence). This CDR3 has 11 amino acids. CDR3 coding DNA: TGTGCCAGCACCCTTAATGCTGAGCAGTTCTTC. This encodes CASTLNAEQFF.

The chain recombines TRBV7-9 with TRBJ2-3; D unresolved. This CDR3 spans 13 amino acids. CDR1 SEHNR and CDR2 FQNEAQ come from the germline V gene (reference sequence). Trimming left V 3 bases short and J 4 bases short, with 8 bases between. CDR3 DNA: TGTGCCAGCAGCTTGGGCCCAGCAGATACGCAGTATTTT. Translation gives CASSLGPADTQYF. Full variable domain (remainder filled in from reference TRBV7-9 and TRBJ2-3): DTGVSQNPRHKITKRGQNVTFRCDPISEHNRLYWYRQTLGQGPEFLTYFQNEAQLEKSRLLSDRFSAERPKGSFSTLEIQRTEQGDSAMYLCASSLGPADTQYFGPGTRLTVL.

By sample fraction, this clone is large (0.1 to 1%). This chain joins TRBV4-2 and TRBJ1-6; D gene ambiguous. Trimming stripped 0 bases from V and 7 bases from J, with 10 bases between. Germline V gene data show CDR1 as LGHNA and CDR2 as YNFKEQ. This CDR3 contains 15 residues. Written as DNA, the CDR3 is TGTGCCAGCAGCCAAGAGAGAGCCCCCAATTCACCCCTCCACTTT. Protein product: CASSQERAPNSPLHF.

This chain connects TRBV19 to TRBJ2-5; maybe TRBD2 (6 bases). V dropped 4 bases and J dropped 5 bases, with 17 bases sitting between them. CDR1 and CDR2 from the germline V gene are LNHDA and SQIVND (reference sequence). This CDR3 is 15 amino acids long. The DNA for the CDR3 is TGTGCCAGTAGTAGTGTGGAGGGTTTGGGGGAGACCCAGTACTTC. Protein sequence: CASSSVEGLGETQYF.

The J gene is TRBJ1-2, the V gene TRBV9; D is perhaps TRBD1 (5 bases). The V end lost 1 base, the J end lost 4 bases, and 14 bases lay between the germline ends. CDR3 length: 15 amino acids. The germline V gene has CDR1 SGDLS and CDR2 YYNGEE. CDR3 coding DNA: TGTGCCAGCAGCGTAAGTCTTGGGGGAAGCTATGGCTACACCTTC. Protein: CASSVSLGGSYGYTF.

This clone is medium-sized within its sample. The chain carries TRBV5-1 and TRBJ2-1; 8 positions agree with TRBD2. This CDR3 contains 17 residues. V was pared by 0 bases and J by 4 bases, with 9 bases of the junction left unmatched. Germline V gene sequence: CDR1 SGHRS, CDR2 YFSETQ. The DNA of the CDR3 is TGCGCCAGCAGCTTGGTCTCGGGACTAGGGTTTTACAATGAGCAGTTCTTC. Translated, it gives CASSLVSGLGFYNEQFF.

This clone showed up just once. V gene TRBV14 combines with J gene TRBJ2-1; D is uncertain. CDR1 and CDR2 (germline): SGHDN, FVKESK. V was cut by 1 base and J by 3 bases, with 7 bases left in between. The CDR3 is 14 amino acids. The CDR3 is CASSQAAVYNEQFF. Here the CDR3 DNA reads TGTGCCAGCAGCCAAGCGGCAGTCTACAATGAGCAGTTCTTC. The whole variable domain, filled in from reference TRBV14 and TRBJ2-1, reads EAGVTQFPSHSVIEKGQTVTLRCDPISGHDNLYWYRRVMGKEIKFLLHFVKESKQDESGMPNNRFLAERTGGTYSTLKVQPAELEDSGVYFCASSQAAVYNEQFFGPGTRLTVL.

J is TRBJ2-7 and V is TRBV5-1, with 7 bases aligning to TRBD1. Trimming removed 0 bases from V and 6 bases from J; junction bases left unmatched: 3. This CDR3 region has 13 residues. The germline V gene encodes CDR1 SGHRS and CDR2 YFSETQ. CDR3 sequence reads: CASSLGQGREQYF. CDR3 in DNA: TGCGCCAGCAGCTTGGGACAGGGACGCGAGCAGTACTTC. The full variable domain, completed using reference TRBV5-1 and TRBJ2-7, is KAGVTQTPRYLIKTRGQQVTLSCSPISGHRSVSWYQQTPGQGLQFLFEYFSETQRNKGNFPGRFSGRQFSNSRSEMNVSTLELGDSALYLCASSLGQGREQYFGPGTRLTVT.

The V gene is TRBV5-1, the J gene TRBJ1-1; TRBD1 matches at 8 bases. Germline loops: CDR1 SGHRS, CDR2 YFSETQ. The V segment lost 5 bases and the J segment 8 bases; nucleotides outside the gene matches: 5. This CDR3 has 12 residues. DNA of the CDR3: TGCGCCAGCAGTCAGGGGGCTACCGAAGCTTTCTTT. This gives the protein CASSQGATEAFF.

The chain joins TRBV30 to TRBJ1-5; no clear D. V was clipped by 2 bases and J by 6 bases, with 11 bases between them. The CDR3 totals 13 residues. CDR1 and CDR2 (germline): GTSNPN, SVGIG (reference sequence). CDR3 DNA: TGTGCCTGGAGTTCCTCGGGCTCTCAGCCCCAGCATTTT. Translation gives CAWSSSGSQPQHF.

The CDR3 DNA reads TGTGCCAGCAGCGGGACTACCAGCCCCACAGATACGCAGTATTTT. Translating gives CASSGTTSPTDTQYF. The chain links TRBV6-5 to TRBJ2-3; 7 bases are a match to TRBD2. Germline V lookup: CDR1 MNHEY, CDR2 SVGAGI. This CDR3 comprises 15 residues. The V segment lost 6 bases and the J segment 2 bases; nucleotides outside the gene matches: 8.

The chain carries TRBV4-1 and TRBJ2-2; tentatively, D is TRBD1 (5 bases). Deletions cut 3 bases from V and 0 bases from J, with 17 bases between. The CDR3 is 18 residues long. The germline gives CDR1 MGHRA, CDR2 YSYEKL. Here the CDR3 reads CASSQVLSQGTNTGELFF. CDR3 in DNA: TGCGCCAGCAGCCAGGTCCTTAGTCAGGGAACGAACACCGGGGAGCTGTTTTTT.

This clone appeared once. The chain combines TRBV28 with TRBJ1-5; D possibly corresponds to TRBD1 (6 bases). The length of the CDR3 is 20 residues. Germline CDR1 reads MDHEN; CDR2 reads SYDVKM. V was trimmed by 3 bases and J by 0 bases, leaving 24 bases between them. Here the CDR3 DNA reads TGTGCCAGCAGTTTTAGGGGAATTTTCGAACAGGGTCCTAGCAATCAGCCCCAGCATTTT. It is translated as CASSFRGIFEQGPSNQPQHF.

The chain couples TRBV7-9 to TRBJ2-5, with D possibly being TRBD2 (6 bases). Trimming took 7 bases from V and 5 from J, leaving 14 bases between them. Germline V gene lookup returns CDR1 SEHNR and CDR2 FQNEAQ (reference sequence). The CDR3 consists of 13 residues. The CDR3 protein is CASTPRGFETQYF. The CDR3 DNA reads as TGTGCCAGCACTCCGCGGGGTTTCGAGACCCAGTACTTC. The whole variable domain, filled in from reference TRBV7-9 and TRBJ2-5, reads DTGVSQNPRHKITKRGQNVTFRCDPISEHNRLYWYRQTLGQGPEFLTYFQNEAQLEKSRLLSDRFSAERPKGSFSTLEIQRTEQGDSAMYLCASTPRGFETQYFGPGTRLLVL.

This chain connects TRBV5-1 to TRBJ2-1, with 8 bases matching TRBD2. The J segment lost 7 bases and the V segment lost 6 bases, leaving 9 bases of the junction unmatched. CDR3 length equals 14 residues. From germline, CDR1 is SGHRS and CDR2 YFSETQ. The CDR3 coding sequence is TGCGCCAGCATTGGGGGGCTAGCGGGTAATGAGCAGTTCTTC. It specifies CASIGGLAGNEQFF.

The chain combines TRBV10-3 with TRBJ2-7; TRBD2 agrees at 8 bases. Germline loops: CDR1 ENHRY, CDR2 SYGVKD. With 3 bases clipped from V and 4 bases from J, the junction kept 5 bases outside the gene matches. This CDR3 spans 14 amino acids. CDR3 protein: CAISDSGDSYEQYF. The CDR3 coding sequence is TGTGCCATCAGTGATAGCGGGGACTCTTACGAGCAGTACTTC.

This chain links TRBV7-9 with TRBJ2-5; D gene uncertain. V was trimmed by 3 bases and J by 4 bases, leaving 6 bases between them. Germline V gives CDR1 SEHNR, CDR2 FQNEAQ (reference sequence). The CDR3 consists of 12 residues. The CDR3 protein is CASSFLGETQYF. CDR3 DNA sequence: TGTGCCAGCAGCTTTCTTGGAGAGACCCAGTACTTC.

This sequence joins TRBV14 and TRBJ2-2; maybe TRBD2 (7 bases). V was cut by 6 bases and J by 6 bases, with 11 bases left in between. The CDR3 consists of 13 residues. Looked up from germline, CDR1 is SGHDN and CDR2 is FVKESK. CDR3 coding DNA: TGTGCCAGCAGTCCGGGGGGCGCCGGGGAGCTGTTTTTT. Translating it yields CASSPGGAGELFF.

This clone was detected many times. This chain uses TRBV7-6 with TRBJ1-1; D perhaps matches TRBD1 (5 bases). CDR3 size: 16 residues. The germline gives CDR1 SGHVS, CDR2 FNYEAQ. Trimming pared 5 bases from V and 1 base from J, leaving 17 bases between. DNA of the CDR3: TGTGCCAGCAGCATCGGGCAGGGCTTGGGGAACACTGAAGCTTTCTTT. Its translation is CASSIGQGLGNTEAFF.

The chain couples TRBV5-4 to TRBJ2-2; tentatively, D is TRBD2 (6 bases). Germline values: CDR1 SGHNT, CDR2 YYREEE (reference sequence). The CDR3 is 12 amino acids. The V and J ends lost 3 bases and 6 bases respectively, with 6 bases between them. The CDR3 loop reads CASSWGAGELFF. The CDR3 coding sequence is TGTGCCAGCAGCTGGGGGGCCGGGGAGCTGTTTTTT.